This T cell receptor (beta chain) was sequenced during a study of identical twins. One entry per CDR3 protein results from TCRdb running MiXCR on the 5' RACE reads. The sample holds 400,000 or so distinct CDR3 sequences, 8.5% to 10% seen once. This clonotype showed up many times. Antigen: not known. Germline V CDR1 and CDR2: SGHAT, FQNNGV. Trimming took off 1 base at V and 8 bases at J, with 14 bases between the two ends. The CDR3 is 14 residues long. General observations from the study: Fewer insertions characterized abundant cord blood beta clonotypes, whereas memory repertoires showed none. Excess sharing between twins was weaker in beta out-of-frame sequences.

This receptor was obtained from a woman aged 45-59 years in good health. Sequences were obtained from naive T cells sorted from blood. The V and J genes are TRBV11-2 and TRBJ1-1; D unresolved. This CDR3 reads CASSLAGNRREAFF. CDR3 nucleotide sequence: TGTGCCAGCAGCTTAGCGGGGAATAGGAGAGAAGCTTTCTTT.